A selection of T cell receptor beta chains follows, all from one sample in a study of CD8 T cells in Susac syndrome. One entry per CDR3 protein results from TCRdb running MiXCR on the immunoSEQ multiplex PCR reads. The data show 200,000 to 250,000 distinct CDR3 sequences, 90% to 95% seen once. The sample consisted of CD8+ T cells from PBMCs. The source is a human donor with multiple sclerosis. The CDR3 runs from the conserved cysteine through the conserved F or W. Each record gives: clone size, V gene, D gene, J gene, CDR3 DNA, CDR3 protein. The D gene is left open where the match is weak. Expanded clones are given a class, and other clones once, few, many or no size at all.

abundance: few; v_gene: TRBV6-6; d_gene: -; j_gene: TRBJ2-7; CDR3nt: TGTGCCAGCAGTTACTCCCTGGTAGACGAGCAGTACTTC; CDR3aa: CASSYSLVDEQYF
abundance: -; v_gene: TRBV10-2; d_gene: -; j_gene: TRBJ1-1; CDR3nt: TGCGCCATCCGCGATACTATGAACACTGAAGCTTTCTTT; CDR3aa: CAIRDTMNTEAFF
abundance: -; v_gene: TRBV29-1; d_gene: -; j_gene: TRBJ1-1; CDR3nt: TGCAGCGTTGAACTGCAGGGCCGACGGGGCACTGAAGCTTTCTTT; CDR3aa: CSVELQGRRGTEAFF
abundance: -; v_gene: TRBV2; d_gene: -; j_gene: TRBJ2-7; CDR3nt: TGTGCCAGCAGTGAGAGGTACGAGCAGTACTTC; CDR3aa: CASSERYEQYF
abundance: once; v_gene: TRBV7-9; d_gene: -; j_gene: TRBJ1-1; CDR3nt: TGTGCCAGCCACGCGACGGGGATGAACACTGAAGCTTTCTTT; CDR3aa: CASHATGMNTEAFF
abundance: -; v_gene: TRBV15; d_gene: TRBD2; j_gene: TRBJ2-7; CDR3nt: TGTGCAACATCATCTCCAGCGGGAGGGACACACGAGCAGTACTTC; CDR3aa: CATSSPAGGTHEQYF
abundance: -; v_gene: TRBV27; d_gene: TRBD2; j_gene: TRBJ2-3; CDR3nt: TGTGCCAGCAGTTCGGCGGGGGGGGGCATGGGATCCAGCACAGATACGCAGTATTTT; CDR3aa: CASSSAGGGMGSSTDTQYF
abundance: -; v_gene: TRBV19; d_gene: -; j_gene: TRBJ1-5; CDR3nt: TGTGCCAGTAGTATCCGGGTTAAACAGCCCCAGCATTTT; CDR3aa: CASSIRVKQPQHF
abundance: few; v_gene: TRBV7-9; d_gene: TRBD1; j_gene: TRBJ1-2; CDR3nt: TGTGCCAGCAGTCCCGGGACAGGGGGCTATGGCTACACCTTC; CDR3aa: CASSPGTGGYGYTF
abundance: few; v_gene: TRBV7-9; d_gene: -; j_gene: TRBJ2-7; CDR3nt: TGTGCCAGCAGTCAGGGTAGCGAGCAGTACTTC; CDR3aa: CASSQGSEQYF
abundance: -; v_gene: TRBV7-9; d_gene: -; j_gene: TRBJ2-1; CDR3nt: TGTGCCAGCAGCTCCGGACCATTCAATGAGCAGTTCTTC; CDR3aa: CASSSGPFNEQFF
abundance: -; v_gene: TRBV5-6; d_gene: -; j_gene: TRBJ2-7; CDR3nt: TGTGCCAGCAGCTTGGGAGTTCCTTACGAGCAGTACTTC; CDR3aa: CASSLGVPYEQYF
abundance: -; v_gene: TRBV2; d_gene: TRBD2; j_gene: TRBJ2-5; CDR3nt: TGTGCCAGCAGTGTTCCGGTAATAGCGGGAGAGACCCAGTACTTC; CDR3aa: CASSVPVIAGETQYF
abundance: -; v_gene: TRBV20-1; d_gene: -; j_gene: TRBJ2-3; CDR3nt: TGCAGTGCTAGAGGAACTAATAGTGGAAGGGATACGCAGTATTTT; CDR3aa: CSARGTNSGRDTQYF
abundance: once; v_gene: TRBV20-1; d_gene: -; j_gene: TRBJ2-1; CDR3nt: TGCAGTGCTAGCCGAAAGAGGACGACCTACAATGAGCAGTTCTTC; CDR3aa: CSASRKRTTYNEQFF
abundance: -; v_gene: TRBV10-3; d_gene: -; j_gene: TRBJ2-2; CDR3nt: TGTGCCATCAGTGAGTTGGACGGATCGTCGAACACCGGGGAGCTGTTTTTT; CDR3aa: CAISELDGSSNTGELFF
abundance: -; v_gene: TRBV4-3; d_gene: -; j_gene: TRBJ1-5; CDR3nt: TGCGCCAGCAGCCAAGGGGGCAATAGCAATCAGCCCCAGCATTTT; CDR3aa: CASSQGGNSNQPQHF
abundance: once; v_gene: TRBV7-2; d_gene: TRBD1; j_gene: TRBJ1-5; CDR3nt: TGTGCCAGCAGAACTGCGGGAGGGGGCTCTGTCAATCAGCCCCAGCATTTT; CDR3aa: CASRTAGGGSVNQPQHF
abundance: -; v_gene: TRBV2; d_gene: -; j_gene: TRBJ2-3; CDR3nt: TGTGCCAGCAGTGAAGGACTCAGGGAAATGACAGATACGCAGTATTTT; CDR3aa: CASSEGLREMTDTQYF
abundance: -; v_gene: TRBV9; d_gene: TRBD1; j_gene: TRBJ1-5; CDR3nt: TGTGCCAGCAGCGTAGGGACGGGACAGGGAGCGGGTAGCAATCAGCCCCAGCATTTT; CDR3aa: CASSVGTGQGAGSNQPQHF
abundance: -; v_gene: TRBV27; d_gene: -; j_gene: TRBJ1-1; CDR3nt: TGTGCCAGCTTACCTTTTGGGAACACTGAAGCTTTCTTT; CDR3aa: CASLPFGNTEAFF
abundance: -; v_gene: TRBV2; d_gene: -; j_gene: TRBJ1-5; CDR3nt: TGTGCCAGCCTGGGAGAGGGTATGAGCAATCAGCCCCAGCATTTT; CDR3aa: CASLGEGMSNQPQHF
abundance: -; v_gene: TRBV12-3/TRBV12-4; d_gene: -; j_gene: TRBJ1-1; CDR3nt: TGTGCCAGCAGTTCCGGGGTAACTGAAGCTTTCTTT; CDR3aa: CASSSGVTEAFF
abundance: -; v_gene: TRBV27; d_gene: -; j_gene: TRBJ2-7; CDR3nt: TGTGCCAGCAGTTTATCGGCGCGGGGCCCCTACGAGCAGTACTTC; CDR3aa: CASSLSARGPYEQYF
abundance: -; v_gene: TRBV13; d_gene: TRBD2; j_gene: TRBJ2-2; CDR3nt: TGTGCCAGCAGGGCCACAAAATCGGGAGGGCCCACCGGGGAGCTGTTTTTT; CDR3aa: CASRATKSGGPTGELFF
abundance: -; v_gene: TRBV7-9; d_gene: -; j_gene: TRBJ2-5; CDR3nt: TGTGCCAGCAGCCAACTCGTGGGAACGCGCGAGACCCAGTACTTC; CDR3aa: CASSQLVGTRETQYF
abundance: -; v_gene: TRBV19; d_gene: TRBD1; j_gene: TRBJ2-7; CDR3nt: TGTGCCAGTAGTACGGAGTGGACAGGTCGAACCAACGAGCAGTACTTC; CDR3aa: CASSTEWTGRTNEQYF
abundance: -; v_gene: TRBV23-1; d_gene: -; j_gene: TRBJ2-7; CDR3nt: TGCGCCAGCAGTCAACCCCTAACACACAAGGGCTTCCAGGGTAACCTCGAGCAGTACTTC; CDR3aa: CASSQPLTHKGFQGNLEQYF
abundance: -; v_gene: TRBV4-3; d_gene: -; j_gene: TRBJ2-3; CDR3nt: TGCGCCAGCAGCCTAGGACAACTTCCAGATACGCAGTATTTT; CDR3aa: CASSLGQLPDTQYF
abundance: -; v_gene: TRBV7-9; d_gene: -; j_gene: TRBJ2-7; CDR3nt: TGTGCCAGCAGCGATGGGATTCTCTACGAGCAGTACTTC; CDR3aa: CASSDGILYEQYF
abundance: few; v_gene: TRBV7-9; d_gene: -; j_gene: TRBJ1-2; CDR3nt: TGTGCCAGCAGCCAAAGGGGATACTATGGCTACACCTTC; CDR3aa: CASSQRGYYGYTF
abundance: -; v_gene: TRBV6-4; d_gene: TRBD1; j_gene: TRBJ2-2; CDR3nt: TGTGCCAGCCCCATACCAGGGACAGGGGAAGACGCCGGGGAGCTGTTTTTT; CDR3aa: CASPIPGTGEDAGELFF
abundance: -; v_gene: TRBV5-1; d_gene: -; j_gene: TRBJ1-1; CDR3nt: TGCGCCAGCAGCTCTTTTCAATCGAGAAACACTGAAGCTTTCTTT; CDR3aa: CASSSFQSRNTEAFF
abundance: -; v_gene: TRBV4-3; d_gene: TRBD1; j_gene: TRBJ1-1; CDR3nt: TGCGCCAGCAGCCAAGCGGCGGACAGGGAGGTCCTGAACACTGAAGCTTTCTTT; CDR3aa: CASSQAADREVLNTEAFF
abundance: -; v_gene: TRBV6-6; d_gene: -; j_gene: TRBJ2-2; CDR3nt: TGTGCCAGCAGTTACTCCCCGGGACAGAACACCGGGGAGCTGTTTTTT; CDR3aa: CASSYSPGQNTGELFF
abundance: -; v_gene: TRBV20-1; d_gene: -; j_gene: TRBJ1-2; CDR3nt: TGCAGTGCTACGGGGGAAGGCTACACCTTC; CDR3aa: CSATGEGYTF
abundance: -; v_gene: TRBV7-2; d_gene: -; j_gene: TRBJ2-7; CDR3nt: TGTGCCAGCACCCTAATACCTCGGGAATACTTCTACGAGCAGTACTTC; CDR3aa: CASTLIPREYFYEQYF
abundance: -; v_gene: TRBV7-2; d_gene: -; j_gene: TRBJ2-5; CDR3nt: TGTGCCAGCAGCCGCCCGCTGGAGACCCAGTACTTC; CDR3aa: CASSRPLETQYF
abundance: -; v_gene: TRBV5-1; d_gene: TRBD1; j_gene: TRBJ1-1; CDR3nt: TGCGCCAGCAGCATGACAGGGTTGCGGAGTACTGAAGCTTTCTTT; CDR3aa: CASSMTGLRSTEAFF
abundance: -; v_gene: TRBV7-8; d_gene: -; j_gene: TRBJ1-4; CDR3nt: TGTGCCAGCAGCCCATTCTCAGGGAGGGTTCCAACTAATGAAAAACTGTTTTTT; CDR3aa: CASSPFSGRVPTNEKLFF
abundance: -; v_gene: TRBV20-1; d_gene: TRBD2; j_gene: TRBJ2-1; CDR3nt: TGCAGTGCTAGAGATCTGACTAGCGGGAATTACAATGAGCAGTTCTTC; CDR3aa: CSARDLTSGNYNEQFF
abundance: -; v_gene: TRBV7-2; d_gene: TRBD2; j_gene: TRBJ2-1; CDR3nt: TGTGCCAGCAGCTTACCGAGCGGGGTATACAATGAGCAGTTCTTC; CDR3aa: CASSLPSGVYNEQFF
abundance: -; v_gene: TRBV3-1; d_gene: TRBD2; j_gene: TRBJ2-5; CDR3nt: TGTGCCAGCAGCCAAGATTTGGGAGGGGTAGAGACCCAGTACTTC; CDR3aa: CASSQDLGGVETQYF
abundance: once; v_gene: TRBV20-1; d_gene: TRBD1; j_gene: TRBJ2-7; CDR3nt: TGCAGTCCCCTACCCCTAGGGACAGGCGCCTACGAGCAGTACTTC; CDR3aa: CSPLPLGTGAYEQYF
abundance: -; v_gene: TRBV13; d_gene: -; j_gene: TRBJ2-7; CDR3nt: TGTGCCAGCAGCTTAGGGAGGGGAGCGACTGGCGAGCAGTACTTC; CDR3aa: CASSLGRGATGEQYF
abundance: -; v_gene: TRBV18; d_gene: -; j_gene: TRBJ2-1; CDR3nt: TGTGCCAGCTCACCTGTGGAGTCCCATGAGCAGTTCTTC; CDR3aa: CASSPVESHEQFF
abundance: -; v_gene: TRBV3-1; d_gene: -; j_gene: TRBJ2-1; CDR3nt: TGTGCCAGCAGCCCCCAAGGCAGATCCTACAATGAGCAGTTCTTC; CDR3aa: CASSPQGRSYNEQFF
abundance: -; v_gene: TRBV7-7; d_gene: -; j_gene: TRBJ2-1; CDR3nt: TGTGCTAGCAGCCCCAAGTACGCGGCGGGATACAATGAGCAGTTCTTC; CDR3aa: CASSPKYAAGYNEQFF
abundance: -; v_gene: TRBV29-1; d_gene: -; j_gene: TRBJ1-2; CDR3nt: TGCAGCGTTGAAGATCAAACAGCATGGCCGTATGGCTACACCTTC; CDR3aa: CSVEDQTAWPYGYTF
abundance: -; v_gene: TRBV12-3/TRBV12-4; d_gene: TRBD2; j_gene: TRBJ2-7; CDR3nt: TGTGCCAGCACCGCGCTTGCTAGCGGGAGTTTCTTAGGCTACGAGCAGTACTTC; CDR3aa: CASTALASGSFLGYEQYF
abundance: -; v_gene: TRBV7-8; d_gene: -; j_gene: TRBJ1-2; CDR3nt: TGTGCCAGCAGCGACCAGGGATTTAACTATGGCTACACCTTC; CDR3aa: CASSDQGFNYGYTF